The sequence of this T cell receptor (beta chain) was determined in a study of T cell repertoires in cytomegalovirus infection. Study-level background: Both a matching HLA type and CMV infection were indicated by public TCR beta signatures.

One entry per CDR3 protein, called by TCRdb with MiXCR from the reads. Of approximately 910,000 distinct CDR3 sequences detected, about a third appear once; the ten largest clones hold roughly 13%. V was cut by 5 bases and J by 4 bases, with 10 bases left in between. This CDR3 is 13 amino acids long. CDR1 is MDHEN and CDR2 is SYDVKM in the germline V gene. This clonotype has a handful of counts. Its antigen remains unknown. The chain links TRBV28 to TRBJ2-3; D is perhaps TRBD1 or TRBD2 (5 bases each). This clonotype originated in a human donor in good health (CMV status not recorded). Some clones in this sample may be carry-over from other donors' samples. The sequencing here drew on cultured CD8+ T cells from PBMCs, taken from culture after CMV antigen stimulation. The CDR3 DNA reads TGTGCCAGCAGTCGGGGCCGGGCAGATACGCAGTATTTT. Protein product: CASSRGRADTQYF.